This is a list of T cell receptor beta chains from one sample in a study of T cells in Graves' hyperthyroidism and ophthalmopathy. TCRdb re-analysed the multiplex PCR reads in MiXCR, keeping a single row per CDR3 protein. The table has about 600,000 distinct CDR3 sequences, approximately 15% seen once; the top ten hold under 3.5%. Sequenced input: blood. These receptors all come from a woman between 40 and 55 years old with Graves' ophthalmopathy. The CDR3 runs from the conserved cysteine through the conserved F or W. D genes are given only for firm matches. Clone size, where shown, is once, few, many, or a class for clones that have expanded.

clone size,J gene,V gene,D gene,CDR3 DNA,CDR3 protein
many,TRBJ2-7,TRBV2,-,TGTGCCAGCGGGCAGCCGACCTACGAGCAGTACTTC,CASGQPTYEQYF
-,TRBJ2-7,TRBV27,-,TGTGCCAGCAGTTTATCCCATCCGGGATCCTACGAGCAGTACTTC,CASSLSHPGSYEQYF
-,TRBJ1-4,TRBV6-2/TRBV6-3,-,TGTGCCAGCAGTACCTGGGGTGCAACTAATGAAAAACTGTTTTTT,CASSTWGATNEKLFF
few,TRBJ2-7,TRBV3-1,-,TGTGCCAGCAGCCCCGCGGGACACTACGAGCAGTACTTC,CASSPAGHYEQYF
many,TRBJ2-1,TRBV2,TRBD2,TGTGCCAGCGGAGGGGAGGGACTAAACTACAATGAGCAGTTCTTC,CASGGEGLNYNEQFF
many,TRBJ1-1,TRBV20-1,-,TGCAGTGCTAGTCAGACACAAGGCACTGAAGCTTTCTTT,CSASQTQGTEAFF
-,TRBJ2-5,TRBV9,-,TGTGCCAGCAGCGGGGGTATACAGTACCAAGAGACCCAGTACTTC,CASSGGIQYQETQYF
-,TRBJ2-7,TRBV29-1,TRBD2,TGCAGCGTTGCGCCTCTAGCGGGAAGCTCCTACGAGCAGTACTTC,CSVAPLAGSSYEQYF
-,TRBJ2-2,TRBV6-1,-,TGTGCCAGCAGCCGGTACGGGACCGGGGAGCTGTTTTTT,CASSRYGTGELFF
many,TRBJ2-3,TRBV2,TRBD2,TGTGCCCTCAGGCGCGGGAGGGCCACTTATACGCAGTATTTT,CALRRGRATYTQYF
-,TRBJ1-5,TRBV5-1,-,TGCGCCAGCACCGGTCGAGGGGATAGCAATCAGCCCCAGCATTTT,CASTGRGDSNQPQHF
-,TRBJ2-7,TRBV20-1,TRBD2,TGCAGTGCTAGGAAACTAGCGGGAGGGGGCGAGCAGTACTTC,CSARKLAGGGEQYF
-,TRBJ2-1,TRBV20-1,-,TGCAGTAGTAGAACCGTGAATGAGCAGTTCTTC,CSSRTVNEQFF
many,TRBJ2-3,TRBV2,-,TGTGCCAGCAGTGCCTTAGGGACTCAAGATACGCAGTATTTT,CASSALGTQDTQYF
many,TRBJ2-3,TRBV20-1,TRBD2,TGCAGTGCTAGACGGGGGGTAGCCCCCTATACGCAGTATTTT,CSARRGVAPYTQYF
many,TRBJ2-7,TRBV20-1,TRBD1,TGCAGTGCTAGCTCCGGACAGGGGGCGGGGGAGCAGTACTTC,CSASSGQGAGEQYF
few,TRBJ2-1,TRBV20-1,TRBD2,TGCAGTGCTACGGCTAGCGGGGGGAATGAGCAGTTCTTC,CSATASGGNEQFF
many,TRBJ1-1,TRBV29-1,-,TGCAGCGTTGATGAGTTTATGAACACTGAAGCTTTCTTT,CSVDEFMNTEAFF
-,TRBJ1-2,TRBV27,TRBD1,TGTGCCAGCAGCCCGGACAGGTCCTTCTATGGCTACACCTTC,CASSPDRSFYGYTF
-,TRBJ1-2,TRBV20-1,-,TGCAGTGCTACCCCCAAGTGGGTGGATGGCTACACCTTC,CSATPKWVDGYTF
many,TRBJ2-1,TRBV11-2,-,TGTGCCAGCAGCTTAAGAACGGGGATAAAAAATGAGCAGTTCTTC,CASSLRTGIKNEQFF
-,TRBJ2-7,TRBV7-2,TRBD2,TGTGCCAGCAGCTTAGCAGCGGGACGGCAGTACTTC,CASSLAAGRQYF
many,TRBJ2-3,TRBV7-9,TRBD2,TGTGCCAGCAGCTTTGGGCTAGCGGGAGGCACAGATACGCAGTATTTT,CASSFGLAGGTDTQYF
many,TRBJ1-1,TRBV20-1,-,TGCAGTGCCGTCGGCGGGACGAACACTGAAGCTTTCTTT,CSAVGGTNTEAFF
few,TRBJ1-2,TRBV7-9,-,TGTGCCAGCAGGAATCAGGACGCCTATGGCTACACCTTC,CASRNQDAYGYTF